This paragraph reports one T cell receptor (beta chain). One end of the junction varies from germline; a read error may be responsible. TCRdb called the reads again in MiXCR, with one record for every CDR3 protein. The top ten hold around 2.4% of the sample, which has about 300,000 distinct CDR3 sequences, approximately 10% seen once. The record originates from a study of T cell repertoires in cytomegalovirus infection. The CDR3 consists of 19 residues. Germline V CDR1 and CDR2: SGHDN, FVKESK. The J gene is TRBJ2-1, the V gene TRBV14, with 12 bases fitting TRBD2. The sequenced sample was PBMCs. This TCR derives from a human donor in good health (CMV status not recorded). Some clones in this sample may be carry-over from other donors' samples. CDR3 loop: CASSQDQLAGGPPSDERFF. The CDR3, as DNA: TGTGCCAGCAGCCAAGACCAACTAGCGGGGGGCCCACCATCAGATGAGCGGTTCTTC.